The 14 T cell receptor beta chains reported below all come from one sample, sequenced in a study of T cell responses to AZD1222 COVID-19 vaccine. Sequenced by immunoSEQ multiplex PCR; TCRdb stores in-frame clones only, minus some. This sample has just over 150,000 clones; 90% occur once, and the top ten carry about 1.6%. The material sequenced was peripheral blood, taken 28 days after the second AZD1222 dose. These TCRs come from an adult who received the AZD1222 COVID-19 vaccine.

The genes are TRBV10-3 and TRBJ2-7; a weak D match, TRBD1 (6 bases). V lost 3 bases and J lost 0, with 15 bases in between. Germline V gene sequence: CDR1 ENHRY, CDR2 SYGVKD. The CDR3 loop spans 16 amino acids. As DNA, the CDR3 is TGTGCCATCAGTGATTCGGGACATCCGAGCTCCTACGAGCAGTACTTC. Its translation is CAISDSGHPSSYEQYF.

The rearrangement joins TRBV2 to TRBJ2-7, with D unclear. This CDR3 has 14 residues. The V and J ends lost 7 bases and 1 base respectively, with 14 bases between them. Germline V gene lookup returns CDR1 SNHLY and CDR2 FYNNEI. For the CDR3, the DNA is TGTGCCAGCAAGGACGGGCAGCCATCCTACGAGCAGTACTTC. Translation: CASKDGQPSYEQYF.

J is TRBJ2-1 and V is TRBV4-2; D is undetermined. V was clipped by 1 base and J by 6 bases, with 1 base between them. This CDR3 contains 11 residues. Germline CDR1 reads LGHNA; CDR2 reads YNFKEQ. CDR3 protein: CASSQVNEQFF. DNA for the CDR3: TGTGCCAGCAGCCAAGTCAATGAGCAGTTCTTC.

The V and J genes are TRBV15 and TRBJ1-2; TRBD1 might be the D (5 bases). V was clipped by 0 bases and J by 7 bases, with 12 bases between them. The CDR3 runs to 14 residues. Germline V CDR1 and CDR2: LNHNV, YYDKDF (reference sequence). The CDR3 here is CATSREPDISGYTF. The CDR3 DNA is TGTGCCACCAGCAGAGAGCCGGACATTTCTGGCTACACCTTC.

The CDR3 DNA sequence: TGTGCCAGCAGCCCCCCCGGGACAGGCACACCAGAAGCTTTCTTT. Protein: CASSPPGTGTPEAFF. This rearrangement joins TRBV7-9 to TRBJ1-1; 8 bases are shared with TRBD1. The CDR3 runs 15 residues. J lost 8 bases, V lost 5 bases, and 13 bases had no gene match. Germline CDR1 reads SEHNR; CDR2 reads FQNEAQ (reference sequence).

This chain joins TRBV5-6 and TRBJ2-2; D may be TRBD2 (5 bases). Germline CDR1 SGHDT, CDR2 YYEEEE. The V and J ends lost 5 bases and 7 bases respectively, with 12 bases between them. The CDR3 consists of 13 residues. The CDR3 DNA reads as TGTGCCAGCAGTCTGGAACTAGGCGGGGAGCTGTTTTTT. Residues: CASSLELGGELFF.

This chain joins TRBV10-1 and TRBJ2-3; 12 bases line up with TRBD2. Unmatched junction bases numbered 3, after V lost 6 bases and J lost 8 bases. Germline V gives CDR1 WNHNN, CDR2 SYGVQD (reference sequence). This CDR3 comprises 13 residues. The CDR3 DNA reads as TGCGCCAGCAGCGCTAGCGGGGGGGGTACGCAGTATTTT. Protein: CASSASGGGTQYF.

This clone was detected a few times. V usage is TRBV20-1 and J usage is TRBJ2-1; D is unclear. Germline V gives CDR1 DFQATT, CDR2 SNEGSKA (reference sequence). The CDR3 is 11 residues long. Trimming pared 7 bases from V and 5 bases from J, leaving 9 bases between. This CDR3 is CSVERNNEQFF. CDR3 nucleotide sequence: TGCAGTGTAGAAAGAAACAATGAGCAGTTCTTC.

About this clone: The same CDR3 is also encoded by other DNA sequences in this sample. The rearrangement links TRBV28 to TRBJ2-6; no clear D. The CDR3 contains 12 residues. V lost 8 bases, J lost 4 bases, and 6 bases lay in between. Germline V lookup: CDR1 MDHEN, CDR2 SYDVKM. CDR3 sequence (DNA): TGTGCCAGCCGGGTCGGGGCCAACGTCCTGACTTTC. The encoded protein is CASRVGANVLTF.

The chain is built from TRBV4-1 and TRBJ1-2; 12 positions match TRBD1. J lost 8 bases, V lost 3 bases, and 7 bases had no gene match. The CDR3 is made up of 15 amino acids. Germline values: CDR1 MGHRA, CDR2 YSYEKL. Written as DNA, the CDR3 is TGCGCCAGCAGCCAGCCGGGACAGGGGGCGGAGGGCTACACCTTC. It specifies CASSQPGQGAEGYTF.

This clone was found once. J is TRBJ2-1 and V is TRBV5-1; 9 bases line up with TRBD1. The CDR3 is 16 residues long. Per germline, CDR1 SGHRS and CDR2 YFSETQ. J was trimmed by 4 bases and V by 4 bases; bases with no gene match: 9. The CDR3 DNA sequence: TGCGCCAGCAGCAGTTTCGTACAGGGGGCGTACAATGAGCAGTTCTTC. Translated, it gives CASSSFVQGAYNEQFF.

This clone has just one count. The V call is TRBV3-1 (or the pseudogene TRBV3-2), the J call TRBJ2-7; perhaps TRBD1 as D (5 bases). Deletions cut 1 base from V and 5 bases from J, with 12 bases between. The CDR3 totals 14 residues. Looked up from germline, CDR1 is LGHDT and CDR2 is YNNKEL (reference sequence). The CDR3 sequence is CASSQAPGNHEQYF. CDR3 nucleotides: TGTGCCAGCAGCCAAGCTCCAGGGAACCACGAGCAGTACTTC.

This chain connects TRBV30 to TRBJ2-7; no definite D call. Germline CDR1 GTSNPN, CDR2 SVGIG (reference sequence). There are 14 residues in the CDR3. The V gene lost 2 bases and the J gene lost 3 bases, with 14 bases spanning the gap. DNA of the CDR3: TGTGCCTGGAGTCCTCAGCTGGCACGCTACGAGCAGTACTTC. Translation: CAWSPQLARYEQYF.

V gene TRBV12-3 or TRBV12-4 combines with J gene TRBJ1-2, with D unclear. The CDR3 extends over 11 amino acids. V dropped 5 bases and J dropped 9 bases, with 10 bases sitting between them. The CDR3 DNA is TGTGCCAGCAGTCGCAGTAAGAGCTACACCTTC. The encoded protein is CASSRSKSYTF.